This T cell receptor beta chain was sequenced for a study of shared clonotypes between healthy human individuals. The wider study: The donor group consisted of a couple of women and a few men, aged 18 to 49.

V was pared by 6 bases and J by 3 bases, with 18 bases between. Germline V gives CDR1 MNHEY, CDR2 SMNVEV (reference sequence). The CDR3 consists of 15 residues. The input for sorted-subset replicate PCRs was about 0.2 ug DNA, about 29,000 T cell genomes. Clones were sequenced by immunoSEQ multiplex PCR, and TCRdb holds only the in-frame ones, with some missing. The sample lists about 700,000 clones, approximately 79% occurring once. Comment on this clone: Its antigen is as yet unknown.

Study-level results: Researchers found naive subsets generally carried larger estimated richness than memory subsets. The rarefaction results pointed to incomplete sorted-subset sequencing despite large depth.

Sequenced: memory CD4+ T cells sorted from blood. Regarding subset: CD45RA-negative fraction. This sequence originates from a woman aged 30 to 39 in good health. The V gene is TRBV27, the J gene TRBJ2-7; the D gene could be TRBD1 or TRBD2 (5 bases each). The CDR3 region is CASSLEPNGGYEQYF. The CDR3 nucleotides read TGTGCCAGCAGCCTAGAACCTAATGGGGGCTACGAGCAGTACTTC.